The next 22 T cell receptor beta chains were all read from a single sample in a study of blood T cells in healthy people across ages. It was with a sample-barcoded 5' primer and a J-beta primer mix that a second PCR of roughly 6 to 11 cycles was run. TCRdb re-analysed the 5' RACE reads in MiXCR, keeping a single row per CDR3 protein. The table records about 680,000 distinct CDR3 sequences, around 45% of them present only once. The specimen sequenced was blood. The receptors derive from a woman aged 60 to 75 in good health.

The chain uses TRBV14 and TRBJ2-1, with TRBD2 matching 8 bases. The tail of the sequence fits TRBJ2-7 better, so the J call may be wrong. The V gene's germline CDR1 is SGHDN and CDR2 FVKESK. The CDR3 has 17 residues. The CDR3 region has the DNA TGTGCCAGCAGCCAGGAAGGTTGGGGTAGCGGGAATTATGAGCAGTACTTC. Its protein is CASSQEGWGSGNYEQYF.

This rearrangement joins TRBV29-1 to TRBJ1-5; D possibly corresponds to TRBD1 (5 bases). The CDR3 consists of 13 residues. V was clipped by 4 bases and J by 4 bases, with 11 bases between them. Germline V lookup: CDR1 SQVTM, CDR2 ANQGSEA. The CDR3 region is CSVAQGVNQPQHF. In nucleotides, the CDR3 is TGCAGCGTTGCCCAGGGTGTTAATCAGCCCCAGCATTTT.

The table lists this clonotype with a few counts. V usage is TRBV4-3 and J usage is TRBJ2-7; TRBD2 agrees at 9 bases. J was trimmed by 2 bases and V by 3 bases; bases with no gene match: 11. CDR3 size: 17 residues. CDR1 and CDR2 from the germline V gene are LGHNA and YSLEER. Here the CDR3 reads CASSQGGGTSQTYEQYF. The CDR3 DNA sequence: TGCGCCAGCAGCCAGGGGGGCGGGACTAGCCAAACCTACGAGCAGTACTTC.

The CDR3 sequence: CALGKLFF. The CDR3 bases are TGTGCCCTGGGAAAACTGTTTTTT. The genes are TRBV21-1 and TRBJ1-4. TRBV21-1 is flagged as a pseudogene. The CDR3 is made up of 8 amino acids.

The chain carries TRBV25-1 and TRBJ2-7; TRBD2 agrees at 12 bases. The J call may not be correct, given that the DNA end is closer to TRBJ2-5. Germline CDR1 MGHDK, CDR2 SYGVNS. The CDR3 extends over 17 amino acids. This CDR3 reads CASSLDLAGGPRETQYF. Here the CDR3 DNA reads TGTGCCAGCAGTCTAGACCTAGCGGGAGGGCCTAGGGAGACCCAGTACTTC.

This clonotype has a handful of counts. One end of the junction does not line up with germline, which may come from a read error. This sequence joins TRBV7-2 and TRBJ2-7; D remains ambiguous. The germline gives CDR1 SGHTA, CDR2 FQGNSA. This CDR3 is 15 amino acids long. CDR3 residues: CASSLGVTLEYEQYF. CDR3 nucleotide sequence: TGTGCCAGCAGTTTAGGTGTTACTCTCGAATACGAGCAGTACTTC.

This clonotype was seen a single time. The chain links TRBV4-3 to TRBJ2-7; 7 nucleotides line up with TRBD2. The J call is uncertain, as TRBJ2-5 better fits the DNA end. This CDR3 is built from 15 residues. The germline V gene encodes CDR1 LGHNA and CDR2 YSLEER. CDR3: CASSQVGGGSETQYF. The DNA for the CDR3 is TGCGCCAGCAGCCAAGTTGGTGGCGGGAGTGAGACCCAGTACTTC.

This clonotype was observed many times. The chain links TRBV7-6 to TRBJ2-7; TRBD1 agrees at 7 bases. The V gene's germline CDR1 is SGHVS and CDR2 FNYEAQ. The CDR3 spans 12 residues. V was pared by 5 bases and J by 6 bases, with 4 bases of the junction left unmatched. The CDR3 here is CASSRDSAEQYF. CDR3 sequence (DNA): TGTGCCAGCAGCAGGGACAGTGCCGAGCAGTACTTC.

With respect to this clonotype: The junction does not match germline at one end; this may be a read error. The V call is TRBV11-3, the J call TRBJ2-5, with D perhaps TRBD1 (6 bases). CDR1 and CDR2 from the germline V gene are SGHNT and YENEEA. This CDR3 contains 14 residues. For the CDR3, the DNA is TGTGCCAGCAGCTCCCCGGACAGACAAGGGACCCAGTACTTC. Translating it yields CASSSPDRQGTQYF.

The rearrangement links TRBV28 to TRBJ2-7, with a tentative D call TRBD1 (6 bases). This CDR3 is 14 amino acids long. Per germline, CDR1 MDHEN and CDR2 SYDVKM. The V end lost 7 bases, the J end lost 0 bases, and 13 bases lay between the germline ends. The CDR3 DNA reads as TGTGCCAGCACAATACAGGGCCCCTCCTACGAGCAGTACTTC. This gives the protein CASTIQGPSYEQYF.

The V gene is TRBV28, the J gene TRBJ2-1, with D perhaps TRBD2 (6 bases). CDR1 MDHEN and CDR2 SYDVKM come from the germline V gene. Trimming shortened V by 5 bases and J by 7 bases, and 18 bases separated the two germline ends. The CDR3 length is 15 residues. The CDR3 region has the DNA TGTGCCAGCAGTAAAACCGGGACTGCAACTAATGAGCAGTTCTTC. Translating it yields CASSKTGTATNEQFF.

This chain connects TRBV7-8 to TRBJ2-6; 7 positions match TRBD1. V was clipped by 5 bases and J by 0 bases; unmatched bases: 7. From germline, CDR1 is SGHVS and CDR2 FQNEAQ. The CDR3 loop spans 17 amino acids. CDR3 residues: CASSKGTVSSGANVLTF. DNA for the CDR3: TGTGCCAGCAGCAAGGGGACAGTCAGCTCTGGGGCCAACGTCCTGACTTTC.

This rearrangement joins TRBV6-2 or TRBV6-3 to TRBJ2-1; TRBD2 matches at 15 bases. The CDR3 spans 15 residues. V trimming: 5 bases; J trimming: 10 bases; junction bases outside the gene matches: 6. The V gene's germline CDR1 is MNHEY and CDR2 SVGEGT. DNA of the CDR3: TGTGCCAGCAGTCACGGGACTAGCGGGAGGCACGAGCAGTTCTTC. It codes for CASSHGTSGRHEQFF.

The chain recombines TRBV7-3 with TRBJ1-1; D is ambiguous. The germline gives CDR1 SGHTA, CDR2 FQGTGA. CDR3 length equals 13 residues. Between the trimmed V and J ends, which lost 5 bases and 3 bases, there was a span of 10 bases. The CDR3 here is CASSHGWDTEAFF. The CDR3 region has the DNA TGTGCCAGCAGCCATGGGTGGGACACTGAAGCTTTCTTT. Looking up the rest from reference TRBV7-3 and TRBJ1-1 gives the full variable domain: GAGVSQTPSNKVTEKGKYVELRCDPISGHTALYWYRQSLGQGPEFLIYFQGTGAADDSGLPNDRFFAVRPEGSVSTLKIQRTERGDSAVYLCASSHGWDTEAFFGQGTRLTVV.

The chain is built from TRBV29-1 and TRBJ1-2; possibly TRBD1 for D (6 bases). V dropped 3 bases and J dropped 5 bases, with 10 bases sitting between them. Germline V lookup: CDR1 SQVTM, CDR2 ANQGSEA. This CDR3 spans 12 amino acids. Here the CDR3 reads CSVEGQRYGYTF. The CDR3 DNA reads as TGCAGCGTTGAGGGACAAAGATATGGCTACACCTTC.

The CDR3 spells CASSLNGGYNYGYTF. The CDR3 coding sequence is TGTGCCAGCAGCTTGAATGGGGGCTATAACTATGGCTACACCTTC. The rearrangement joins TRBV7-8 to TRBJ1-2, with a weak D call TRBD1 (6 bases). CDR1 SGHVS and CDR2 FQNEAQ come from the germline V gene. V dropped 3 bases and J dropped 1 base, with 12 bases sitting between them. This CDR3 has 15 residues. Full variable domain (missing parts from reference TRBV7-8 and TRBJ1-2): GAGVSQSPRYKVAKRGQDVALRCDPISGHVSLFWYQQALGQGPEFLTYFQNEAQLDKSGLPSDRFFAERPEGSVSTLKIQRTQQEDSAVYLCASSLNGGYNYGYTFGSGTRLTVV.

This clonotype was observed a handful of times. The chain couples TRBV9 to TRBJ1-2, with D perhaps matching TRBD1 (6 bases). The CDR3 has 13 amino acids. V lost 3 bases and J lost 6, with 12 bases in between. The germline CDR1 and CDR2 sequences are SGDLS and YYNGEE. CDR3 nucleotides: TGTGCCAGCAGCGCCGGGACACGAAATGGCTACACCTTC. Its protein product is CASSAGTRNGYTF. Combining the CDR3 with reference TRBV9 and TRBJ1-2 gives the whole variable domain DSGVTQTPKHLITATGQRVTLRCSPRSGDLSVYWYQQSLDQGLQFLIQYYNGEERAKGNILERFSAQQFPDLHSELNLSSLELGDSALYFCASSAGTRNGYTFGSGTRLTVV.

V is TRBV5-6 and J is TRBJ1-1; the D gene is possibly TRBD1 (5 bases). Germline loops: CDR1 SGHDT, CDR2 YYEEEE. The ends were cut back, 1 base at V and 1 base at J, with 17 bases in the middle. This CDR3 is built from 17 residues. CDR3 nucleotide sequence: TGTGCCAGCAGCTTGAATCCGGGGCTCATGGGGAACACTGAAGCTTTCTTT. This codes for CASSLNPGLMGNTEAFF.

The rearrangement joins TRBV27 to TRBJ2-5; TRBD2 matches at 16 bases. Trimming removed 2 bases from V and 7 bases from J; junction bases left unmatched: 7. CDR1 is MNHEY and CDR2 is SMNVEV in the germline V gene (reference sequence). The CDR3 totals 17 residues. This CDR3 reads CASSLGTSGREIGTQYF. The CDR3 DNA follows: TGTGCCAGCAGTTTAGGGACTAGCGGGAGGGAAATCGGGACCCAGTACTTC.

This chain uses TRBV9 with TRBJ1-1; D might be TRBD1 (5 bases). V was shortened by 4 bases and J by 1 base, with 14 bases between the two germline ends. The germline V gene has CDR1 SGDLS and CDR2 YYNGEE. This CDR3 spans 15 amino acids. The chain's CDR3 is CASSFLGRGNTEAFF. The CDR3 region has the DNA TGTGCCAGCAGCTTCCTGGGACGGGGGAACACTGAAGCTTTCTTT.

This clonotype was picked up a small number of times. The CDR3 sequence is CASSFQGSAETQYF. The CDR3 region has the DNA TGTGCCAGCAGCTTCCAAGGGAGCGCAGAGACCCAGTACTTC. The J gene is TRBJ2-5, the V gene TRBV7-2; weak D call: TRBD2 (5 bases). The CDR3 loop spans 14 amino acids. Looked up from germline, CDR1 is SGHTA and CDR2 is FQGNSA. Between the trimmed V and J ends, which lost 3 bases and 4 bases, there was a span of 12 bases.

Notes on this clonotype: A clone one base away is much larger, so this may be a read error. The chain joins TRBV6-6 to TRBJ2-4, with 8 bases matching TRBD1. The J call may be incorrect, as the DNA end agrees better with TRBJ2-7. CDR1 is MNHNY, CDR2 SVGAGI, per germline (reference sequence). This CDR3 spans 14 amino acids. CDR3 protein: CTSISGQGIHEQYF. CDR3 bases: TGTACCAGCATCAGTGGACAGGGTATCCACGAGCAGTACTTC.